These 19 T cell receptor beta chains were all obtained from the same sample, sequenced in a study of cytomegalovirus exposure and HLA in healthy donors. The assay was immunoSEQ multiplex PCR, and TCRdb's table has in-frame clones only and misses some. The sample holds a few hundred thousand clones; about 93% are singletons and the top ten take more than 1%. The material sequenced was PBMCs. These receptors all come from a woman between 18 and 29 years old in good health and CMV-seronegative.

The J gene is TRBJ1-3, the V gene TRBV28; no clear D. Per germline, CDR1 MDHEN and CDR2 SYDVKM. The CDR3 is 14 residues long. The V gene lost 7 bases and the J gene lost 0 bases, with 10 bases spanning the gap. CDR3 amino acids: CASTFGVSGNTIYF. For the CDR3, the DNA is TGTGCCAGCACCTTCGGGGTCTCTGGAAACACCATATATTTT.

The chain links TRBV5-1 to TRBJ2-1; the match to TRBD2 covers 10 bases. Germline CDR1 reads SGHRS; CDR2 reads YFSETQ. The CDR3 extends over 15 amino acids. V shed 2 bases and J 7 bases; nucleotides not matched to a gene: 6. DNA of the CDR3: TGCGCCAGCAGCTTTCTGAGCGGGAGGGAGAATGAGCAGTTCTTC. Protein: CASSFLSGRENEQFF.

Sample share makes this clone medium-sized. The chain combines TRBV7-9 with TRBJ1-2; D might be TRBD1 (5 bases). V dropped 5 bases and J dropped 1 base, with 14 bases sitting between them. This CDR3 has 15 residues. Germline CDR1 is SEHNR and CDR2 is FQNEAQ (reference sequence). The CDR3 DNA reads TGTGCCAGCAGCCTGGAGGGACTCCTTAACTATGGCTACACCTTC. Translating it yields CASSLEGLLNYGYTF.

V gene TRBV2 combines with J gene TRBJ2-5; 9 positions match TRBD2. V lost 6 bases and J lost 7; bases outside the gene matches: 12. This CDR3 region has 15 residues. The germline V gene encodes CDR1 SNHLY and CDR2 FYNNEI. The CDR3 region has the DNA TGTGCCAGCAGGCGTCGCGGGAGGGGGTCGGGGACCCAGTACTTC. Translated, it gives CASRRRGRGSGTQYF.

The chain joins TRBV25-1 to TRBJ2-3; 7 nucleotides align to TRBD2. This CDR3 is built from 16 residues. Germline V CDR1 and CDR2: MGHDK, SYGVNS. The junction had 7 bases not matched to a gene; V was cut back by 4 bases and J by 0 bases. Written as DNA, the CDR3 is TGTGCCAGCAGTGTCTCACTAGCGAGAAGCACAGATACGCAGTATTTT. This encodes CASSVSLARSTDTQYF.

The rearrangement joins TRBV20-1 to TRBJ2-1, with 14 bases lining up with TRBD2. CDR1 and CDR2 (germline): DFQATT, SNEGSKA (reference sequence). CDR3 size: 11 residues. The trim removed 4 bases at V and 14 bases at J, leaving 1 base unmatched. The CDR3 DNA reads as TGCAGTGCTACGGGACTAGCGGGAGAGTTCTTC. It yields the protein CSATGLAGEFF.

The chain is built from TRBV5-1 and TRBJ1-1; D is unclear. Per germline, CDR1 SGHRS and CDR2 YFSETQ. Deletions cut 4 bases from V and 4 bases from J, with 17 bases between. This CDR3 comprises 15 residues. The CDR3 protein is CASSQRLSGSTEAFF. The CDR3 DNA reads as TGCGCCAGCAGCCAAAGGCTAAGTGGGAGCACTGAAGCTTTCTTT.

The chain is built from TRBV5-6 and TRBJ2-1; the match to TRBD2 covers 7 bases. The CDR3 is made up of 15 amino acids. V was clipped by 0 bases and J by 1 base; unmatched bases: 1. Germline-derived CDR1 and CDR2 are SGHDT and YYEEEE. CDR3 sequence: CASSLASGSYNEQFF. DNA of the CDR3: TGTGCCAGCAGCTTGGCTAGCGGTTCCTACAATGAGCAGTTCTTC.

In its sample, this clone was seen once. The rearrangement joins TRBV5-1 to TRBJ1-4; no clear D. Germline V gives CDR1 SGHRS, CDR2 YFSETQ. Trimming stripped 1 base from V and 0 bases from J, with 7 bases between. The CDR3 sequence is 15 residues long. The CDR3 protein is CASSLNTATNEKLFF. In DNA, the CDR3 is TGCGCCAGCAGCTTGAACACCGCAACTAATGAAAAACTGTTTTTT.

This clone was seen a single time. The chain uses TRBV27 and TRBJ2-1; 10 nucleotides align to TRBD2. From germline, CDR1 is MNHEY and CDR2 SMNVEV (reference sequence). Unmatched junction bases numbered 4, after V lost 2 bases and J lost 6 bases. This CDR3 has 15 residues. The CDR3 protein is CASSLGLAGVNEQFF. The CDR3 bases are TGTGCCAGCAGTTTAGGGCTAGCGGGAGTCAATGAGCAGTTCTTC.

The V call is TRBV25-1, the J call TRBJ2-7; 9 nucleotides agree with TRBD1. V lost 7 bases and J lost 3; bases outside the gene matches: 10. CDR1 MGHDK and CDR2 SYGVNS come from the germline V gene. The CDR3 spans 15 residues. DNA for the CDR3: TGTGCCAGCACCAGGGGCGGGACAGGGATCTACGAGCAGTACTTC. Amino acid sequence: CASTRGGTGIYEQYF.

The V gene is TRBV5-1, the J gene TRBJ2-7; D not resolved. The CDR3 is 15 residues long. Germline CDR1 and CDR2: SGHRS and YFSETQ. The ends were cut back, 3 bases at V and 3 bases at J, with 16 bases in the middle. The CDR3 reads CASSSKTRVHYEQYF. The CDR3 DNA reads TGCGCCAGCAGCTCAAAGACCCGGGTCCACTACGAGCAGTACTTC.

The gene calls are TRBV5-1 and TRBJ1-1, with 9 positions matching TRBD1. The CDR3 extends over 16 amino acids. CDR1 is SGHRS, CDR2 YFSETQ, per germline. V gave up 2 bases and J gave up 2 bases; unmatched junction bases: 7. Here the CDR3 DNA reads TGCGCCAGCAGCTTAGGGACAGGGCTTACTAACACTGAAGCTTTCTTT. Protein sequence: CASSLGTGLTNTEAFF.

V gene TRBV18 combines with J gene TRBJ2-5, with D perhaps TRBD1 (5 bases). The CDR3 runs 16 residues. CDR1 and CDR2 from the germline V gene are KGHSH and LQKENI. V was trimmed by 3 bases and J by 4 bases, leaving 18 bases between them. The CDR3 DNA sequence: TGTGCCAGCTCACCTAGACAGAAACGCCTTTCAGAGACCCAGTACTTC. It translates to CASSPRQKRLSETQYF.

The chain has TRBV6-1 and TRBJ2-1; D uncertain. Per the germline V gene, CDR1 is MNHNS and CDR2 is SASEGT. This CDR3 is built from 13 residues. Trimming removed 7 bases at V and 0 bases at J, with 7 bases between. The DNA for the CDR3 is TGTGCCAGCACTAGGAGCTCCTACAATGAGCAGTTCTTC. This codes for CASTRSSYNEQFF.

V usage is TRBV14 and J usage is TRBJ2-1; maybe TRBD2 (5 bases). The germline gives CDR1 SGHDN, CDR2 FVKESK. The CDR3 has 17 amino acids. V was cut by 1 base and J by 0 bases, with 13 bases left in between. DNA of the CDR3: TGTGCCAGCAGCCAAGTCCCAGCGGCAAGCTCCTACAATGAGCAGTTCTTC. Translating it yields CASSQVPAASSYNEQFF.

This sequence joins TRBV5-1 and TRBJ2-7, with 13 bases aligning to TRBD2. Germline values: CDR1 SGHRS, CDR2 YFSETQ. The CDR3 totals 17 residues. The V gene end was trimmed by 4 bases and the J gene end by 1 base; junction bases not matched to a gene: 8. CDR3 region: CASSTGLAGSGSYEQYF. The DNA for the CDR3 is TGCGCCAGCAGCACGGGACTAGCGGGATCCGGGTCCTACGAGCAGTACTTC.

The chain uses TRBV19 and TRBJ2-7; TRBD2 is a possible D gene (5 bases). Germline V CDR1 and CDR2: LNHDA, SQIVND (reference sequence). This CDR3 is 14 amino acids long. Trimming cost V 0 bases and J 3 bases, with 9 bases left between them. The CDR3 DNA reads TGTGCCAGTAGTATAGATCGGGCGGGCTACGAGCAGTACTTC. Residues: CASSIDRAGYEQYF.

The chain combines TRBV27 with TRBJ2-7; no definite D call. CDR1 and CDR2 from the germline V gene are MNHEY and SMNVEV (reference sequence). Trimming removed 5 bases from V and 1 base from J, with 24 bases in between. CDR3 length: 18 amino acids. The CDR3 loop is CASSLLMETSKDSYEQYF. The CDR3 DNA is TGTGCCAGCAGTCTACTGATGGAGACCTCTAAGGATTCCTACGAGCAGTACTTC.